This T cell receptor (beta chain) is from a study of blood T cell repertoires in COVID-19. Study context: Specimens from acute and convalescent COVID-19 originated in the United States, Italy and Spain. Sources were T cells, B-cell-depleted T cells, or PBMCs; the material itself was cDNA or gDNA.

The germline V gene encodes CDR1 MNHEY and CDR2 SMNVEV (reference sequence). V lost 2 bases and J lost 13; bases outside the gene matches: 14. This CDR3 region has 16 residues. Authors' methods: Researchers report that nucleated cell counts were estimated from reference gene primer amplification. Assay used: immunoSEQ multiplex PCR; TCRdb lists only in-frame clones, some missing. That table is the source of V, J and clone size, and D and trimming were worked out from the DNA. The sample includes some 15,000 clones, approximately 88% of them seen just once. The V gene is TRBV27, the J gene TRBJ1-5, with TRBD1 matching 10 bases. Sequenced sample: peripheral blood. The sequence was collected from a human donor in a cohort sampled during active COVID-19. The CDR3 protein is CASSLGWGQGLQVQHF. DNA for the CDR3: TGTGCCAGCAGTTTAGGATGGGGACAGGGGCTCCAAGTTCAGCATTTT.